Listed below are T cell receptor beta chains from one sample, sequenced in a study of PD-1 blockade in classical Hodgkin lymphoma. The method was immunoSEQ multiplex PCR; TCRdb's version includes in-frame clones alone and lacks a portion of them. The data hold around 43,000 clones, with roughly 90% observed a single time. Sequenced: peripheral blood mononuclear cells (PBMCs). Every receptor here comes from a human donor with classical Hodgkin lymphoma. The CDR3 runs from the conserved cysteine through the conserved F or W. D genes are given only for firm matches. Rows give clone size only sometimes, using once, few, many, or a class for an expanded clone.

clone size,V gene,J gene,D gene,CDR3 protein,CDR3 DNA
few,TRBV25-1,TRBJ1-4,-,CASSVEEKLFF,TGTGCCAGCAGTGTGGAGGAAAAACTGTTTTTT
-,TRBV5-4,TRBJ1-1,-,CASSLGFGATEAFF,TGTGCCAGCAGCTTGGGGTTCGGGGCCACTGAAGCTTTCTTT
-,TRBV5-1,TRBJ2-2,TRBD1,CASSATATGAGELFF,TGCGCCAGCAGCGCGACCGCGACAGGGGCCGGGGAGCTGTTTTTT
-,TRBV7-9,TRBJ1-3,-,CASSLVSGAGGNTIYF,TGTGCCAGCAGCTTAGTAAGCGGGGCCGGAGGAAACACCATATATTTT
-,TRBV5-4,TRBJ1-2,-,CASSSDANYGYTF,TGTGCCAGCAGCTCGGACGCAAACTATGGCTACACCTTC
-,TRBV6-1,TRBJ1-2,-,CASSQRDYGYTF,TGTGCCAGCAGTCAACGGGACTATGGCTACACCTTC
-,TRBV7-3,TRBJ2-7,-,CASSPRLGPYEQYF,TGTGCCAGCAGCCCCCGCCTGGGACCATACGAGCAGTACTTC
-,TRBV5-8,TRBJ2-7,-,CASSLPYEQYF,TGTGCCAGCAGTCTTCCCTACGAGCAGTACTTC
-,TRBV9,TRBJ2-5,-,CASSVAGHQETQYF,TGTGCCAGCAGCGTAGCCGGGCACCAAGAGACCCAGTACTTC
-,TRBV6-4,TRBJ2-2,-,CASSAGNTGELFF,TGTGCCAGCAGTGCGGGGAACACCGGGGAGCTGTTTTTT
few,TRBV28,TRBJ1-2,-,CASRGGDWRRGYTF,TGTGCCAGCAGGGGGGGGGACTGGCGGAGGGGCTACACCTTC
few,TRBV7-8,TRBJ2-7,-,CASSLSSGAATGSSYEQYF,TGTGCCAGCAGCTTATCTTCAGGGGCAGCGACTGGGAGCTCCTACGAGCAGTACTTC
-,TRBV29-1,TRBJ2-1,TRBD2,CSARLGTGLAGINEQFF,TGCAGCGCCCGATTGGGGACTGGGCTAGCGGGGATCAATGAGCAGTTCTTC
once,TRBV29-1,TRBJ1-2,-,CSVEDTGRTLHGYTF,TGCAGCGTTGAAGATACGGGGAGGACACTTCATGGCTACACCTTC
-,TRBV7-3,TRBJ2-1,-,CASSLAPGYNEQFF,TGTGCCAGCAGCCTAGCGCCTGGATACAATGAGCAGTTCTTC
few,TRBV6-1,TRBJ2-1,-,CASSGGGRAYNEQFF,TGTGCCAGCAGTGGAGGGGGGAGGGCCTACAATGAGCAGTTCTTC
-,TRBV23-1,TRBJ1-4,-,CASSPPNLATNEKLFF,TGCGCCAGCAGTCCCCCGAACCTTGCAACTAATGAAAAACTGTTTTTT
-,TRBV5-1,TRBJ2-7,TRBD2,CASSLMEGGTSDYEQYF,TGCGCCAGCAGCTTAATGGAGGGTGGGACTAGCGACTACGAGCAGTACTTC
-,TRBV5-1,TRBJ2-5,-,CASSLDVGETQYF,TGCGCCAGCAGCTTGGATGTTGGAGAGACCCAGTACTTC
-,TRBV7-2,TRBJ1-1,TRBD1,CASKRTGVDTEAFF,TGTGCCAGCAAAAGGACAGGGGTAGACACTGAAGCTTTCTTT
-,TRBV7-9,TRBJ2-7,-,CASSLERARAYEQYF,TGTGCCAGCAGCTTAGAACGGGCCCGGGCCTACGAGCAGTACTTC
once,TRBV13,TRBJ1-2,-,CASSSDRLLSNYGYTF,TGTGCCAGCAGCTCGGACAGATTACTTTCTAACTATGGCTACACCTTC
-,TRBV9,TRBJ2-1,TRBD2,CASSVVGRLALGSNEQFF,TGTGCCAGCAGCGTAGTAGGAAGACTAGCCCTGGGGTCCAATGAGCAGTTCTTC
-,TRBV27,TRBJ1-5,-,CASSWGSDQPQHF,TGTGCCAGCAGTTGGGGCAGCGATCAGCCCCAGCATTTT
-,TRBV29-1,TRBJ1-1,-,CSVVGGWTEAFF,TGCAGCGTGGTGGGGGGATGGACTGAAGCTTTCTTT
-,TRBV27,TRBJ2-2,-,CASSGPTRTGELFF,TGTGCCAGCAGTGGCCCGACACGCACCGGGGAGCTGTTTTTT
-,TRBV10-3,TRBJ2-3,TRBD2,CAIEGGRGDTQYF,TGTGCCATCGAGGGCGGGAGGGGTGATACGCAGTATTTT
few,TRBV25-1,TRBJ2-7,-,CASRGRKYEQYF,TGTGCCAGCAGGGGCAGGAAGTACGAGCAGTACTTC
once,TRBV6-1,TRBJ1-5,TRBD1,CASSDDRVFQPQHF,TGTGCCAGCAGCGACGACAGGGTCTTCCAGCCCCAGCATTTT
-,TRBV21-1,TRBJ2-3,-,CASSKVGDTSTDTQYF,TGTGCCAGCAGCAAAGTCGGCGACACTAGCACAGATACGCAGTATTTT
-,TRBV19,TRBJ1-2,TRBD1,CASSLPRGGAWYGYTF,TGTGCCAGTAGCTTGCCCAGAGGGGGCGCCTGGTATGGCTACACCTTC
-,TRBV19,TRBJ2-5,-,CASSIRQQETQYF,TGTGCCAGTAGTATTCGACAGCAAGAGACCCAGTACTTC
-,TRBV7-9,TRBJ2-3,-,CASSTPLFTSDTQYF,TGTGCCAGCAGCACACCACTATTCACAAGTGATACGCAGTATTTT
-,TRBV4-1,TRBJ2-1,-,CASSQVGGTLYNEQFF,TGCGCCAGCAGCCAAGTCGGGGGGACACTTTACAATGAGCAGTTCTTC
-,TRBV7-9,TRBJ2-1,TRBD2,CASSFGRGLAGGTQFF,TGTGCCAGCAGCTTCGGGAGGGGACTAGCGGGAGGGACGCAGTTCTTC
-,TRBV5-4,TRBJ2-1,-,CASSPPSFNEQFF,TGTGCCAGCAGCCCCCCCTCGTTCAATGAGCAGTTCTTC
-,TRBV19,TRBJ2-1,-,CASSIWQGRYNEQFF,TGTGCCAGTAGTATTTGGCAGGGGCGCTACAATGAGCAGTTCTTC
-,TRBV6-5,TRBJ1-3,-,CASSYEPYSGNTIYF,TGTGCCAGCAGTTACGAGCCTTACTCTGGAAACACCATATATTTT
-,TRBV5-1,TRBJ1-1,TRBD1,CASSSTGRDTEAFF,TGCGCCAGCAGCTCGACAGGGAGAGACACTGAAGCTTTCTTT
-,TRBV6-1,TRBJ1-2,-,CAMRPGANYGYTF,TGTGCCATGCGGCCGGGAGCTAACTATGGCTACACCTTC